The clone carrying this T cell receptor beta chain was found many times. As yet, its antigen is unknown. This entry comes from a study of T cells in Graves' hyperthyroidism and ophthalmopathy. Study conclusions and caveats: Most expanded thyroid clonotypes above 0.001 recurred in blood.

This CDR3 spans 11 amino acids. The V and J ends lost 4 bases and 5 bases respectively, with 7 bases between them. In germline, CDR1 is SGHRS, CDR2 YFSETQ. What was amplified from RNA transcripts were TCR beta CDR3 regions. RT-PCR in the first round (using the HTBI primer set) targeted the TCR CDR3. TCRdb itself ran the multiplex PCR reads through MiXCR, one entry per CDR3 protein. This table has about 520,000 distinct CDR3 sequences, approximately 25% appearing once. The sequence was obtained from a woman younger than 45 with Graves' ophthalmopathy. Specimen: blood. The rearrangement uses TRBV5-1 and TRBJ2-7; D not resolved. The CDR3 is CASSQGHEQYF. In DNA, the CDR3 is TGCGCCAGCAGCCAAGGCCACGAGCAGTACTTC.